Presented here are 29 T cell receptor beta chains from one specimen sequenced in a study of blood T cell repertoires in COVID-19. This table comes from immunoSEQ multiplex PCR, and its TCRdb copy is limited to in-frame clones, with some not included. The repertoire consists of some 120,000 clones, with around 83% occurring once and the leading ten covering 16%. The sample comprised peripheral blood. Receptors were obtained from a woman between 50 and 59 years old with acute or convalescent COVID-19.

The chain joins TRBV10-3 to TRBJ2-1, with 7 bases that match TRBD1. V trimming: 2 bases; J trimming: 12 bases; junction bases outside the gene matches: 7. Germline V gene data show CDR1 as ENHRY and CDR2 as SYGVKD. CDR3 length equals 13 residues. The CDR3 region has the DNA TGTGCCATCAGTGAGGGGACAGATGGTGGGCAGTTCTTC. Translation: CAISEGTDGGQFF.

V usage is TRBV19 and J usage is TRBJ1-6; TRBD1 matches 9 bases. This CDR3 has 18 residues. The J segment lost 9 bases and the V segment lost 2 bases, leaving 14 bases of the junction unmatched. Germline V gene lookup returns CDR1 LNHDA and CDR2 SQIVND (reference sequence). The CDR3 DNA sequence: TGTGCCAGTAGTATAACCGTCCCGGGACAGGGCCCCACTTCACCCCTCCACTTT. Encoded protein: CASSITVPGQGPTSPLHF.

The gene calls are TRBV19 and TRBJ2-3, with 9 bases fitting TRBD1. Germline lookup yields CDR1 LNHDA and CDR2 SQIVND (reference sequence). The CDR3 covers 16 residues. With 6 bases clipped from V and 7 bases from J, the junction kept 14 bases outside the gene matches. This chain's CDR3 is CASSNLQGANRYTQYF. CDR3 bases: TGTGCCAGTAGCAACCTACAGGGGGCGAATCGATATACGCAGTATTTT.

The genes are TRBV16 and TRBJ1-1; D is possibly TRBD1 (5 bases). The V end lost 6 bases, the J end lost 0 bases, and 11 bases lay between the germline ends. Germline loops: CDR1 KGHSY, CDR2 FQNENV. The CDR3 length is 14 residues. The CDR3 protein is CASRMDNMNTEAFF. The CDR3 nucleotides read TGTGCCAGCAGAATGGACAATATGAACACTGAAGCTTTCTTT.

V and J are TRBV6-5 and TRBJ2-5; a possible D gene is TRBD1 (7 bases). Per germline, CDR1 MNHEY and CDR2 SVGAGI. The CDR3 covers 14 residues. Trimming pared 8 bases from V and 4 bases from J, leaving 17 bases between. In DNA form, the CDR3 reads TGTGCCAGCGTGTCAGGAGGGGGCCGAGAGACCCAGTACTTC. Its translation is CASVSGGGRETQYF.

The rearrangement joins TRBV4-1 to TRBJ2-5; 10 bases align to TRBD2. From germline, CDR1 is MGHRA and CDR2 YSYEKL. The CDR3 consists of 16 residues. J lost 1 base, V lost 2 bases, and 4 bases had no gene match. The CDR3 is CASSQSASGGQETQYF. For the CDR3, the DNA is TGCGCCAGCAGCCAATCGGCTAGCGGGGGCCAAGAGACCCAGTACTTC.

V is TRBV7-9 and J is TRBJ1-2; 8 nucleotides match TRBD1. Per germline, CDR1 SEHNR and CDR2 FQNEAQ (reference sequence). Trimming took 1 base from V and 4 from J; bases not matched to a gene: 2. The CDR3 has 14 residues. This CDR3 reads CASSLGQGIYGYTF. In DNA form, the CDR3 reads TGTGCCAGCAGCTTAGGACAGGGGATCTATGGCTACACCTTC.

The rearrangement links TRBV6-5 to TRBJ1-5; no reliable D call. The germline CDR1 and CDR2 sequences are MNHEY and SVGAGI. The CDR3 has 14 amino acids. V lost 8 bases and J 6 bases, leaving 17 bases between the germline ends. The CDR3 bases are TGTGCCAGCGGTTTCCGGGGAGTCGGTCAGCCCCAGCATTTT. Its translation: CASGFRGVGQPQHF.

CDR3 nucleotide sequence: TGTGCCAGCAGTGAAGAGGACAGGGCATTTTGGAACACCATATATTTT. This sequence encodes CASSEEDRAFWNTIYF. The J gene is TRBJ1-3, the V gene TRBV6-1; 8 nucleotides align to TRBD1. Germline values: CDR1 MNHNS, CDR2 SASEGT. The CDR3 sequence is 16 residues long. J gave up 7 bases and V 1 base, and 9 bases lay outside the gene matches.

In its sample, this clone was seen once. The CDR3 DNA reads TGTGCCAGCACCAAAACGGACAGAATAGAGACCCAGTACTTC. It is translated as CASTKTDRIETQYF. The chain recombines TRBV2 with TRBJ2-5; perhaps TRBD1 as D (6 bases). The CDR3 spans 14 residues. The germline CDR1 and CDR2 sequences are SNHLY and FYNNEI. Trimming cost V 7 bases and J 4 bases, with 16 bases left between them.

The V and J genes are TRBV6-5 and TRBJ2-1, with 7 bases fitting TRBD2. V was clipped by 4 bases and J by 8 bases; unmatched bases: 11. The CDR3 covers 15 residues. The germline CDR1 and CDR2 sequences are MNHEY and SVGAGI. The CDR3 DNA reads TGTGCCAGCAGTTCAACAGCGGGGTTGGCCTATGAGCAGTTCTTC. This translates into CASSSTAGLAYEQFF.

The chain recombines TRBV9 with TRBJ2-5, with D maybe TRBD2 (7 bases). This CDR3 contains 16 residues. Germline-derived CDR1 and CDR2 are SGDLS and YYNGEE. Trimming removed 3 bases at V and 4 bases at J, with 19 bases between. The CDR3 protein is CASSAPRDGGRETQYF. CDR3 DNA: TGTGCCAGCAGCGCCCCGCGGGACGGGGGGCGAGAGACCCAGTACTTC.

Of note for this clone: At one end the junction does not follow the germline gene, possibly because of a read error. The chain has TRBV29-1 and TRBJ2-7; D might be TRBD1 (6 bases). Germline lookup yields CDR1 SQVTM and CDR2 ANQGSEA. This CDR3 is 14 amino acids long. The DNA for the CDR3 is TGCAGCGTGGAAGACAGGATAAACTCCTACGAGCAGTACTTC. As protein: CSVEDRINSYEQYF.

The chain combines TRBV6-5 with TRBJ2-7; D not certain. Per the germline V gene, CDR1 is MNHEY and CDR2 is SVGAGI. Between the trimmed V and J ends, which lost 7 bases and 0 bases, there was a span of 10 bases. CDR3 size: 13 residues. CDR3 in DNA: TGTGCCAGCATCCGAACCAGCTCCTACGAGCAGTACTTC. This translates into CASIRTSSYEQYF.

The chain recombines TRBV19 with TRBJ1-1, with a tentative D call TRBD1 (6 bases). CDR1 LNHDA and CDR2 SQIVND come from the germline V gene (reference sequence). CDR3 size: 13 residues. V was pared by 3 bases and J by 2 bases, with 7 bases between. CDR3 in DNA: TGTGCCAGTAGTATGGGACATAACACTGAAGCTTTCTTT. This translates into CASSMGHNTEAFF. Variable domain in full (rest from reference TRBV19 and TRBJ1-1): DGGITQSPKYLFRKEGQNVTLSCEQNLNHDAMYWYRQDPGQGLRLIYYSQIVNDFQKGDIAEGYSVSREKKESFPLTVTSAQKNPTAFYLCASSMGHNTEAFFGQGTRLTVV.

The chain links TRBV2 to TRBJ1-1, with a tentative D call TRBD1 (6 bases). Between the trimmed V and J ends, which lost 5 bases and 4 bases, there was a span of 17 bases. CDR3 size: 15 residues. CDR1 SNHLY and CDR2 FYNNEI come from the germline V gene. In nucleotides, the CDR3 is TGTGCCAGCAGTTCGTTCACAGGGTTAGTCACTGAAGCTTTCTTT. Residues: CASSSFTGLVTEAFF.

CDR3 sequence reads: CASSARGLAGGDYNEQFF. DNA of the CDR3: TGTGCCAGCAGTGCTCGGGGACTAGCGGGGGGCGACTACAATGAGCAGTTCTTC. The chain uses TRBV6-4 and TRBJ2-1; TRBD2 agrees at 15 bases. J gave up 3 bases and V 4 bases, and 7 bases lay outside the gene matches. Germline V gene sequence: CDR1 MRHNA, CDR2 SNTAGT. The CDR3 has 18 amino acids.

The gene calls are TRBV4-1 and TRBJ2-1; tentatively, D is TRBD2 (6 bases). In germline, CDR1 is MGHRA, CDR2 YSYEKL. The CDR3 runs to 15 residues. V lost 4 bases and J lost 8, with 18 bases in between. The CDR3 reads CASSRGVRGLDEQFF. The CDR3 DNA sequence: TGCGCCAGCAGCCGAGGGGTACGGGGGTTAGATGAGCAGTTCTTC.

The chain links TRBV29-1 to TRBJ1-2; 7 bases are a match to TRBD1. Germline CDR1 reads SQVTM; CDR2 reads ANQGSEA. V dropped 5 bases and J dropped 2; count of bases not matched to a gene: 2. The CDR3 has 12 residues. CDR3 coding DNA: TGCAGCGTTCTGACAGGGAACTATGGCTACACCTTC. Residues: CSVLTGNYGYTF.

This chain connects TRBV18 to TRBJ1-4, with D tentatively TRBD1 (6 bases). Trimming cost V 3 bases and J 6 bases, with 11 bases left between them. CDR3 size: 14 residues. Germline CDR1 is KGHSH and CDR2 is LQKENI. The CDR3 region has the DNA TGTGCCAGCTCACCCCCGGCAGGGGATGAAAAACTGTTTTTT. Amino acid sequence: CASSPPAGDEKLFF.

V gene TRBV30 combines with J gene TRBJ2-7, with TRBD2 matching 8 bases. This CDR3 has 14 amino acids. Germline CDR1 and CDR2: GTSNPN and SVGIG (reference sequence). J was trimmed by 6 bases and V by 2 bases; bases with no gene match: 9. The CDR3 bases are TGTGCCTGGAGTCCCGGGACTAGGGGTCTCGAGCAGTACTTC. Translation gives CAWSPGTRGLEQYF.

This clone has only a few counts. The rearrangement uses TRBV10-1 and TRBJ2-2; TRBD1 matches at 7 bases. Germline values: CDR1 WNHNN, CDR2 SYGVQD (reference sequence). V shed 4 bases, J shed 4 bases, and the junction held 9 bases outside the gene matches. The CDR3 loop spans 16 amino acids. The CDR3: CASSANTGAPTGELFF. The CDR3 bases are TGCGCCAGCAGTGCAAATACAGGGGCGCCCACCGGGGAGCTGTTTTTT.

This clone has more than one count but fewer than ten. This chain connects TRBV5-1 to TRBJ1-1; 10 positions agree with TRBD1. Germline V gene data show CDR1 as SGHRS and CDR2 as YFSETQ. Unmatched junction bases numbered 7, after V lost 4 bases and J lost 1 base. The CDR3 is 16 amino acids. This chain's CDR3 is CASSPGTGATNTEAFF. In nucleotides, the CDR3 is TGCGCCAGCAGCCCCGGGACAGGGGCGACGAACACTGAAGCTTTCTTT.

The V and J genes are TRBV11-3 and TRBJ2-2; TRBD1 aligns across 9 bases. The germline gives CDR1 SGHNT, CDR2 YENEEA. V lost 5 bases, J lost 5 bases, and 6 bases stayed unmatched. CDR3 length: 15 amino acids. This CDR3 reads CASSPGTGMTGELFF. The DNA for the CDR3 is TGTGCCAGCAGCCCAGGGACAGGGATGACCGGGGAGCTGTTTTTT. The whole variable domain, filled in from reference TRBV11-3 and TRBJ2-2, reads EAGVVQSPRYKIIEKKQPVAFWCNPISGHNTLYWYLQNLGQGPELLIRYENEEAVDDSQLPKDRFSAERLKGVDSTLKIQPAELGDSAVYLCASSPGTGMTGELFFGEGSRLTVL.

The rearrangement uses TRBV11-2 and TRBJ1-4, with D possibly TRBD1 on 6 matching bases. CDR3 size: 13 residues. Looked up from germline, CDR1 is SGHAT and CDR2 is FQNNGV. With 0 bases removed from V and 8 bases from J, the gap between germline ends came to 7 bases. CDR3 nucleotide sequence: TGTGCCAGCAGCTTAGATACAGGGGAAAAACTGTTTTTT. It codes for CASSLDTGEKLFF.

This clone appeared a few times. The genes are TRBV27 and TRBJ1-1; D might be TRBD1 (5 bases). Trimming left V 5 bases short and J 3 bases short, with 16 bases between. Germline CDR1 reads MNHEY; CDR2 reads SMNVEV (reference sequence). CDR3 length equals 15 residues. CDR3 sequence (DNA): TGTGCCAGCAGTCCTCGACAGCTTGTGTACACTGAAGCTTTCTTT. Its translation is CASSPRQLVYTEAFF.

V is TRBV5-4 and J is TRBJ2-1; 9 bases line up with TRBD2. CDR3 length: 18 amino acids. Germline V lookup: CDR1 SGHNT, CDR2 YYREEE (reference sequence). The V gene end was trimmed by 1 base and the J gene end by 4 bases; junction bases not matched to a gene: 12. CDR3 loop: CASSLLFFRGGAYNEQFF. The DNA for the CDR3 is TGTGCCAGCAGCTTGTTATTTTTTCGCGGGGGGGCTTACAATGAGCAGTTCTTC.

The V gene is TRBV11-2, the J gene TRBJ2-7; possibly TRBD2 for D (7 bases). V shed 5 bases and J shed 2 bases, with 16 bases lying between them. The CDR3 extends over 15 amino acids. Germline V lookup: CDR1 SGHAT, CDR2 FQNNGV. The CDR3, as DNA: TGTGCCAGCAGCGCCGGACAGAGCGGGACCTACGAGCAGTACTTC. This sequence encodes CASSAGQSGTYEQYF.

In nucleotides, the CDR3 is TGTGCCAGCAGCCCTACTAGTTTAGGGGAGACCCAGTACTTC. This translates into CASSPTSLGETQYF. The rearrangement links TRBV27 to TRBJ2-5, with D possibly being TRBD2 (5 bases). The CDR3 is made up of 14 amino acids. The germline CDR1 and CDR2 sequences are MNHEY and SMNVEV (reference sequence). The germline V and J ends were trimmed by 6 bases and 5 bases, with 16 bases remaining between them.